Shown below are 28 T cell receptor beta chains from a single sample sequenced in a study of blood T cell repertoires in COVID-19. Clones were sequenced by immunoSEQ multiplex PCR, and TCRdb holds only the in-frame ones, with some missing. The data hold 250,000 to 300,000 clones, with roughly 87% observed a single time. Sequencing was done on a sample of peripheral blood. The receptors were sampled from a woman in her 50s who had recovered from COVID-19.

The rearrangement links TRBV4-3 to TRBJ2-7; 9 nucleotides line up with TRBD1. V dropped 0 bases and J dropped 5; count of bases not matched to a gene: 5. Germline V gene lookup returns CDR1 LGHNA and CDR2 YSLEER. The CDR3 totals 15 residues. The CDR3 DNA follows: TGCGCCAGCAGCCAAGACCCCAGGACAGGGGACGAGCAGTACTTC. It encodes CASSQDPRTGDEQYF.

A few counts support this clone. The chain joins TRBV6-4 to TRBJ2-1, with 14 positions matching TRBD2. The CDR3 covers 16 residues. Germline loops: CDR1 MRHNA, CDR2 SNTAGT. V lost 7 bases to trimming and J lost 8 bases; unmatched junction nucleotides: 10. The CDR3 protein is CASIAGTSGSKDEQFF. CDR3 coding DNA: TGTGCCAGCATCGCCGGGACTAGCGGGAGTAAGGATGAGCAGTTCTTC.

The chain carries TRBV18 and TRBJ2-3; D is unclear. CDR1 and CDR2 (germline): KGHSH, LQKENI. The V end was cut by 2 bases, the J end by 0 bases, with 15 bases between. This CDR3 contains 17 residues. The CDR3 DNA is TGTGCCAGCTCACCATCGATGAGCCGAACCAGCACAGATACGCAGTATTTT. This translates into CASSPSMSRTSTDTQYF.

This clone was counted a single time. V and J are TRBV2 and TRBJ2-3; D unclear. The CDR3 loop spans 11 amino acids. The V gene's germline CDR1 is SNHLY and CDR2 FYNNEI. The ends were cut back, 5 bases at V and 4 bases at J, with 4 bases in the middle. DNA for the CDR3: TGTGCCAGCAGTCTAGCAGATACGCAGTATTTT. Its protein product is CASSLADTQYF.

Of note for this clone: Distinct nucleotide sequences in the sample also encode this CDR3. The chain links TRBV19 to TRBJ1-1; TRBD1 aligns across 7 bases. V lost 7 bases, J lost 1 base, and 9 bases stayed unmatched. CDR3 length: 15 residues. Germline loops: CDR1 LNHDA, CDR2 SQIVND (reference sequence). The DNA for the CDR3 is TGTGCCAGTATTCTATCCGGGACAGCGAACACTGAAGCTTTCTTT. It encodes CASILSGTANTEAFF.

The chain carries TRBV16 and TRBJ1-4; the match to TRBD1 covers 7 bases. The CDR3 spans 16 residues. The trim removed 4 bases at V and 5 bases at J, leaving 10 bases unmatched. CDR1 is KGHSY, CDR2 FQNENV, per germline. The DNA for the CDR3 is TGTGCCAGCAGCCCCGGGCCCGGGACAGCGAATGAAAAACTGTTTTTT. As protein: CASSPGPGTANEKLFF.

This clone was observed once. The chain uses TRBV18 and TRBJ2-7; no reliable D call. The germline CDR1 and CDR2 sequences are KGHSH and LQKENI. Trimming left V 0 bases short and J 2 bases short, with 8 bases between. The length of the CDR3 is 14 residues. This chain's CDR3 is CASSPPYPAYEQYF. The CDR3 DNA sequence: TGTGCCAGCTCACCACCGTACCCAGCCTACGAGCAGTACTTC.

The chain carries TRBV28 and TRBJ1-5; D perhaps matches TRBD1 (6 bases). The CDR3 runs to 17 residues. V lost 6 bases, J lost 0 bases, and 18 bases lay in between. Germline CDR1 MDHEN, CDR2 SYDVKM. As DNA, the CDR3 is TGTGCCAGCAGCCGGACAGAGTCAATCTATAGCAATCAGCCCCAGCATTTT. Protein product: CASSRTESIYSNQPQHF.

The chain joins TRBV5-1 to TRBJ2-5, with 8 positions matching TRBD2. Losses at the gene ends were 5 bases for V and 5 bases for J; bases not matched to a gene: 14. The CDR3 is made up of 16 amino acids. CDR1 and CDR2 from the germline V gene are SGHRS and YFSETQ. CDR3 protein: CASSRTSTRNRETQYF. The CDR3 DNA follows: TGCGCCAGCAGTCGGACTAGCACTCGCAACCGGGAGACCCAGTACTTC.

This chain links TRBV28 with TRBJ2-3; perhaps TRBD1 as D (7 bases). The CDR3 consists of 17 residues. With 7 bases removed from V and 4 bases from J, the gap between germline ends came to 24 bases. CDR1 is MDHEN and CDR2 is SYDVKM in the germline V gene. CDR3 in amino acids: CASTTRQGLPGADTQYF. CDR3 DNA sequence: TGTGCCAGCACCACCAGACAGGGTCTACCGGGGGCAGATACGCAGTATTTT.

This rearrangement joins TRBV29-1 to TRBJ2-7; a possible D gene is TRBD2 (6 bases). Germline loops: CDR1 SQVTM, CDR2 ANQGSEA. V was shortened by 6 bases and J by 4 bases, with 13 bases between the two germline ends. CDR3 size: 12 residues. The CDR3 region is CSVNLGTYEQYF. The DNA of the CDR3 is TGCAGCGTAAACCTGGGGACTTACGAGCAGTACTTC.

The chain joins TRBV20-1 to TRBJ1-1; no reliable D call. Germline lookup yields CDR1 DFQATT and CDR2 SNEGSKA (reference sequence). CDR3 length equals 10 residues. V lost 7 bases, J lost 8 bases, and 11 bases lay in between. CDR3 region: CSGRYNEAFF. The CDR3 DNA is TGCAGTGGGAGATATAACGAAGCTTTCTTT.

The gene calls are TRBV2 and TRBJ2-1; 11 bases align to TRBD2. Germline CDR1 SNHLY, CDR2 FYNNEI. The junction had 6 bases not matched to a gene; V was cut back by 6 bases and J by 8 bases. The CDR3 is 14 residues long. Here the CDR3 reads CASRGLAEFYEQFF. Here the CDR3 DNA reads TGTGCCAGCAGGGGACTAGCGGAGTTCTATGAGCAGTTCTTC. The full variable domain, completed using reference TRBV2 and TRBJ2-1, is EPEVTQTPSHQVTQMGQEVILRCVPISNHLYFYWYRQILGQKVEFLVSFYNNEISEKSEIFDDQFSVERPDGSNFTLKIRSTKLEDSAMYFCASRGLAEFYEQFFGPGTRLTVL.

This chain uses TRBV19 with TRBJ2-7; no reliable D call. Trimming shortened V by 9 bases and J by 3 bases, and 15 bases separated the two germline ends. The CDR3 length is 13 residues. Germline V gives CDR1 LNHDA, CDR2 SQIVND (reference sequence). This CDR3 reads CAREAGSGYEQYF. The CDR3 nucleotides read TGTGCCAGAGAGGCCGGGTCCGGCTACGAGCAGTACTTC.

The chain recombines TRBV6-5 with TRBJ2-5; 12 nucleotides align to TRBD2. V dropped 4 bases and J dropped 0; count of bases not matched to a gene: 3. The CDR3 is made up of 16 amino acids. In germline, CDR1 is MNHEY, CDR2 SVGAGI. The chain's CDR3 is CASSFGLAGNQETQYF. CDR3 DNA: TGTGCCAGCAGTTTTGGACTAGCGGGAAACCAAGAGACCCAGTACTTC.

On this clone itself: This specimen includes other DNA sequences encoding the same CDR3. The chain carries TRBV19 and TRBJ1-5; 8 bases match TRBD1. The germline V gene has CDR1 LNHDA and CDR2 SQIVND (reference sequence). This CDR3 has 15 amino acids. V was clipped by 3 bases and J by 2 bases; unmatched bases: 3. The CDR3 is CASSIGTGGNQPQHF. The CDR3 region has the DNA TGTGCCAGTAGTATCGGGACAGGCGGCAATCAGCCCCAGCATTTT.

V gene TRBV6-2 or TRBV6-3 combines with J gene TRBJ2-1; TRBD2 agrees at 9 bases. The CDR3 is made up of 14 amino acids. Germline CDR1 MNHEY, CDR2 SVGEGT. J gave up 7 bases and V 5 bases, and 6 bases lay outside the gene matches. CDR3 sequence reads: CASSLSGGVNEQFF. The DNA of the CDR3 is TGTGCCAGCAGTCTTAGCGGGGGTGTGAATGAGCAGTTCTTC.

This chain connects TRBV19 to TRBJ2-5; 8 bases map to TRBD1. V dropped 4 bases and J dropped 3; count of bases not matched to a gene: 10. Germline lookup yields CDR1 LNHDA and CDR2 SQIVND (reference sequence). The CDR3 spans 16 residues. The CDR3 nucleotides read TGTGCCAGTAGTAGGTGGACAGGGCTGGGGGAAGAGACCCAGTACTTC. It codes for CASSRWTGLGEETQYF.

The rearrangement uses TRBV12-3 or TRBV12-4 and TRBJ1-5; tentatively, D is TRBD1 (5 bases). The CDR3 covers 13 residues. V was trimmed by 7 bases and J by 5 bases, leaving 12 bases between them. CDR3 DNA: TGTGCCAGCACCCAGGGAATATATCAGCCCCAGCATTTT. This translates into CASTQGIYQPQHF.

This chain connects TRBV6-5 to TRBJ1-5; no clear D. V was pared by 6 bases and J by 6 bases, with 15 bases between. Germline V gene sequence: CDR1 MNHEY, CDR2 SVGAGI. This CDR3 comprises 14 residues. The CDR3 bases are TGTGCCAGCAGAAAACTCGGAGGAAGTCAGCCCCAGCATTTT. Amino acid sequence: CASRKLGGSQPQHF.

The chain carries TRBV15 and TRBJ1-4; D uncertain. V lost 4 bases, J lost 3 bases, and 18 bases lay in between. The germline V gene encodes CDR1 LNHNV and CDR2 YYDKDF (reference sequence). The CDR3 extends over 17 amino acids. The CDR3 DNA is TGTGCCACCAGCACCCAGGCAACAAGCGGGCCTAATGAAAAACTGTTTTTT. This sequence encodes CATSTQATSGPNEKLFF.

The chain combines TRBV9 with TRBJ2-1, with a possible D match to TRBD1 (6 bases). This CDR3 has 16 amino acids. V lost 6 bases and J 1 base, leaving 17 bases between the germline ends. Germline CDR1 is SGDLS and CDR2 is YYNGEE. The CDR3 DNA is TGTGCCAGCACCAGAGGACACAGGGCATCCTACAATGAGCAGTTCTTC. It codes for CASTRGHRASYNEQFF. The whole variable domain, filled in from reference TRBV9 and TRBJ2-1, reads DSGVTQTPKHLITATGQRVTLRCSPRSGDLSVYWYQQSLDQGLQFLIQYYNGEERAKGNILERFSAQQFPDLHSELNLSSLELGDSALYFCASTRGHRASYNEQFFGPGTRLTVL.

The chain links TRBV18 to TRBJ1-2; 7 bases agree with TRBD1. V shed 5 bases and J 4 bases; nucleotides not matched to a gene: 10. Germline CDR1 and CDR2: KGHSH and LQKENI. The CDR3 has 15 residues. CDR3 loop: CASSSRQGEVYGYTF. For the CDR3, the DNA is TGTGCCAGCTCATCCCGACAGGGCGAGGTCTATGGCTACACCTTC.

The chain joins TRBV9 to TRBJ2-2; D uncertain. The CDR3 extends over 12 amino acids. Germline V gives CDR1 SGDLS, CDR2 YYNGEE. V lost 3 bases and J 6 bases, leaving 6 bases between the germline ends. CDR3 nucleotide sequence: TGTGCCAGCAGCGACCGGGCCGGGGAGCTGTTTTTT. It is translated as CASSDRAGELFF.

The J gene is TRBJ1-5, the V gene TRBV16; 9 nucleotides align to TRBD1. The ends lost 3 bases at V and 2 bases at J; junction bases unmatched: 2. Germline assignment: CDR1 KGHSY and CDR2 FQNENV. The CDR3 totals 15 residues. CDR3 sequence (DNA): TGTGCCAGCAGCCAGGGACAGGGTCGCAATCAGCCCCAGCATTTT. Its translation is CASSQGQGRNQPQHF.

This chain uses TRBV5-4 with TRBJ2-6; no definite D call. The CDR3 runs 15 residues. Trimming left V 9 bases short and J 0 bases short, with 13 bases between. CDR1 and CDR2 from the germline V gene are SGHNT and YYREEE (reference sequence). In DNA form, the CDR3 reads TGTGCCACGTCTTATTCCGTCTCTGGGGCCAACGTCCTGACTTTC. Amino acid sequence: CATSYSVSGANVLTF.

This chain uses TRBV5-8 with TRBJ1-5; D is unclear. This CDR3 is built from 16 residues. V dropped 4 bases and J dropped 4 bases, with 18 bases sitting between them. CDR1 and CDR2 from the germline V gene are SGHTS and YDEGEE. Here the CDR3 DNA reads TGTGCCAGCAGCATCGACTTGGGAGTTATGAATCAGCCCCAGCATTTT. Translation gives CASSIDLGVMNQPQHF.

V gene TRBV27 combines with J gene TRBJ1-2; TRBD1 might be the D (6 bases). The V gene lost 6 bases and the J gene lost 5 bases, with 19 bases spanning the gap. Germline CDR1 and CDR2: MNHEY and SMNVEV (reference sequence). The length of the CDR3 is 15 residues. The CDR3 nucleotides are TGTGCCAGCAGCCCTGGGGGGGCGCTGACTTATGGCTACACCTTC. Translated, it gives CASSPGGALTYGYTF.